This T cell receptor (beta chain) was identified in a study of cytomegalovirus exposure and HLA in healthy donors. Broader study findings: TCR beta V- and J-gene trimming was later associated with a missense DCLRE1C variant. There were a few CMV-associated chains whose specificity for CMV antigens was confirmed in vitro.

The PCR made use of 60 Vbeta and 13 Jbeta primers. TCRdb's table, derived via immunoSEQ multiplex PCR, lists solely in-frame clones and lacks some. The sample consists of under 200,000 clones, roughly 80% of them appearing once. Between the trimmed V and J ends, which lost 4 bases and 0 bases, there was a span of 16 bases. This CDR3 is built from 17 residues. Germline lookup yields CDR1 MDHEN and CDR2 SYDVKM. About this clone: Its antigen remains unknown.

Sequences were obtained from PBMCs. This clonotype was sampled from a man aged 45 to 65 in good health and CMV-seropositive. This chain links TRBV28 with TRBJ1-5; unclear D gene. The CDR3 loop reads CASSYSGGYYSNQPQHF. CDR3 DNA: TGTGCCAGCAGTTATTCAGGAGGATATTATAGCAATCAGCCCCAGCATTTT.